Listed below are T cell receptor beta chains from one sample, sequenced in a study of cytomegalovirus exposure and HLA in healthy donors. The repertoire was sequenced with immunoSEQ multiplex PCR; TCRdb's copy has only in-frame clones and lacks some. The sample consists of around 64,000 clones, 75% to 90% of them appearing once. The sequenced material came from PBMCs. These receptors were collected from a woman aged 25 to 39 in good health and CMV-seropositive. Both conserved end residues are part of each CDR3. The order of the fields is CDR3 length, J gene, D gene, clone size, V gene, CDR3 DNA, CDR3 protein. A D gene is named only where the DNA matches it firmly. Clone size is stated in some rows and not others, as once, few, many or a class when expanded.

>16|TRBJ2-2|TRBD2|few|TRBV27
TGTGCCACCGGGATTAGCGGGAGTTCGAACACCGGGGCGCTGTTTTTT
CATGISGSSNTGALFF
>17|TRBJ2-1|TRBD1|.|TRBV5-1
TGCGCCAGCAGCTTGGTGGGGACAGGGGGCAAGGAGGGTGAGCAGTTCTTC
CASSLVGTGGKEGEQFF
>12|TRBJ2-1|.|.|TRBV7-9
TGTGCCAGCAGCACCGGTAGTTATGAGCAGTTCTTC
CASSTGSYEQFF
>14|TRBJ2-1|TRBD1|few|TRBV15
TGTGCCACCAGCATTGACAGGGGCAGCGATGAGCAGTTCTTC
CATSIDRGSDEQFF
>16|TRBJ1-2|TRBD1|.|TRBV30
TGTGCCTGGAGCGTGGGACAGGGGATAGTTAGGTATGGCTACACCTTC
CAWSVGQGIVRYGYTF
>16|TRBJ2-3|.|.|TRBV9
TGTGCCAGCAGCGAGGGAACGGTGACTATTAAAGATACGCAGTATTTT
CASSEGTVTIKDTQYF
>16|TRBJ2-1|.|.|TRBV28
TGTGCCAGCAGCCCCGGGGGATGGAAGAATTACAATGAGCAGTTCTTC
CASSPGGWKNYNEQFF
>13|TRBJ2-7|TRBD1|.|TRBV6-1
TGTGCCAGCAGACAATGGACAGGGTCCGAGCAGTACTTC
CASRQWTGSEQYF
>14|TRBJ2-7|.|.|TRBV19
TGTGCCAGTAGTATGGTAGCGGACCGCTACGAGCAGTACTTC
CASSMVADRYEQYF
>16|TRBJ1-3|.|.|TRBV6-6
TGTGCCAGCAGTCCCGTGCCAGGGTCCTCTGGAAACACCATATATTTT
CASSPVPGSSGNTIYF
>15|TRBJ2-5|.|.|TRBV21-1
TGTGCCAGCAGCAAAGGGCGGGGGAGGCAAGAGACCCAGTACTTC
CASSKGRGRQETQYF
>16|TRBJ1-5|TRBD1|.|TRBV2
TGTGCCAGCAGTGAAGGCGGACAGGTTAGCAATCAGCCCCAGCATTTT
CASSEGGQVSNQPQHF
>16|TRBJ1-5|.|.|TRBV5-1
TGCGCCAGCAGCCCCGCCCCCGGCGAGCGCGCACAGCCCCAGCATTTT
CASSPAPGERAQPQHF
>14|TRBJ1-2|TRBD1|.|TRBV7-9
TGTGCCAGCAGCTCCGGGACAGGGGTATATGGCTACACCTTC
CASSSGTGVYGYTF
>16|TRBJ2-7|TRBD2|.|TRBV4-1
TGCGCCAGCAGCCAAGATTTCGCACTAGCGGACTACGAACAGTACTTC
CASSQDFALADYEQYF
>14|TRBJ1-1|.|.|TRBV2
TGTGCCAGCAGTGTTCAGGGGACCAACTCCCAAGCTTTCTTT
CASSVQGTNSQAFF
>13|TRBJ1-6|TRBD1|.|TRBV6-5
TGTGCCAGCAGCGGGACAGGGTTATCACCCCTCCACTTT
CASSGTGLSPLHF
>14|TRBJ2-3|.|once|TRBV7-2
TGTGCCAGCAGCTACACCTCTAGCACAGATACGCAGTATTTT
CASSYTSSTDTQYF
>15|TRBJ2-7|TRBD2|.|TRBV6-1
TGTGCCAGCAGACAGACTAGCGGGAGGGCCTACGAGCAGTACTTC
CASRQTSGRAYEQYF
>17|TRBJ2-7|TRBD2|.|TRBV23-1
TGCGCCAGCAGTCAATCGTGGTTAGCGGGTTCACCCTACGAGCAGTACTTC
CASSQSWLAGSPYEQYF
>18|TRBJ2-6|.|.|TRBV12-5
TGTGCTAGTGGTTTGGTTCAAATCGGGGGTTACGGGGCCAACGTCCTGACTTTC
CASGLVQIGGYGANVLTF
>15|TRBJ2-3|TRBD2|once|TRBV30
TGTGCCTGGAGCGACACTAGCGGGAGGGCCTCTACGCAGTATTTT
CAWSDTSGRASTQYF